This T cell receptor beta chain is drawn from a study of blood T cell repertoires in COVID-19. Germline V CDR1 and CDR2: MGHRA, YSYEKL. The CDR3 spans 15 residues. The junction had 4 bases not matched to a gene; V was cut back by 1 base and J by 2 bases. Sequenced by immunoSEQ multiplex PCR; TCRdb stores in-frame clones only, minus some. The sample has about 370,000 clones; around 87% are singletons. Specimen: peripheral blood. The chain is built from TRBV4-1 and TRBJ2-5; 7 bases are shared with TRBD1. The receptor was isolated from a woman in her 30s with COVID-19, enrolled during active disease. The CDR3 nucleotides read TGCGCCAGCAGCCAAGGACAGGGATCTCAAGAGACCCAGTACTTC. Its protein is CASSQGQGSQETQYF.